This T cell receptor beta chain was retrieved from a study of T cells in Graves' hyperthyroidism and ophthalmopathy. The germline CDR1 and CDR2 sequences are MRHNA and SNTAGT. CDR3 length: 13 amino acids. Trimming took 3 bases from V and 5 from J, leaving 8 bases between them. This clonotype was seen a few times. Its cognate antigen is unknown. TCR beta CDR3 region amplification was performed from RNA transcripts. HTBI primers were used for first-round RT-PCR of the TCR CDR3. TCRdb re-derived calls from the multiplex PCR reads in MiXCR, one entry per CDR3 protein. The data show 400,000 or so distinct CDR3 sequences, with roughly an eighth seen just once and 25% to 30% held by the top ten. Broader study findings: Ophthalmopathy, as predicted by the model, came a median around 7 months after the prediction. Ophthalmopathy was told apart from stable hyperthyroidism by a 13 V-J model.

Material: blood. This TCR was sampled from a man aged 50 or older with Graves' ophthalmopathy. V and J are TRBV6-4 and TRBJ2-1; D remains unclear. The chain's CDR3 is CASSEVPNNEQFF. CDR3 DNA sequence: TGTGCCAGCAGTGAGGTTCCCAACAATGAGCAGTTCTTC.